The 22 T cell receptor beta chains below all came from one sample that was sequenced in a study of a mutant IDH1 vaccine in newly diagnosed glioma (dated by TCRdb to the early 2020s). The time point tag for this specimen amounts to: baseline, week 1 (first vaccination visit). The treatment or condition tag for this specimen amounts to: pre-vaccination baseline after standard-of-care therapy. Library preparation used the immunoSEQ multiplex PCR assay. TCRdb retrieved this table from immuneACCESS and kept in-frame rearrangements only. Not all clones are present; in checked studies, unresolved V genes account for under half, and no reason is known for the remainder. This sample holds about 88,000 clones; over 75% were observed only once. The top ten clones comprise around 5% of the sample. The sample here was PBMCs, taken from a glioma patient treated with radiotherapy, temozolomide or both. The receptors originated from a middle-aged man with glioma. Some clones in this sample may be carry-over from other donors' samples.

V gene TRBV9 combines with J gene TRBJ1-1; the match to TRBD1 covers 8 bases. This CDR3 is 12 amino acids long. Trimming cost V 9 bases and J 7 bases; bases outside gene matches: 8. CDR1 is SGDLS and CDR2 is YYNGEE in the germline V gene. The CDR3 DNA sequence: TGTGCCATCGAGGACAGGGAGGGTGAAGCTTTCTTT. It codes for CAIEDREGEAFF. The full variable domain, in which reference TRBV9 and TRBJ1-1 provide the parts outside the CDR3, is DSGVTQTPKHLITATGQRVTLRCSPRSGDLSVYWYQQSLDQGLQFLIQYYNGEERAKGNILERFSAQQFPDLHSELNLSSLELGDSALYFCAIEDREGEAFFGQGTRLTVV.

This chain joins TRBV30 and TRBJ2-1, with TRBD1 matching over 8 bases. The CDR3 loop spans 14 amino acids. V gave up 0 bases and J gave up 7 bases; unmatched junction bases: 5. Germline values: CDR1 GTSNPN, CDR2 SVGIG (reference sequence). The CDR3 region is CAWSVGNRGNEQFF. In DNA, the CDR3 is TGTGCCTGGAGTGTAGGGAACAGGGGGAATGAGCAGTTCTTC.

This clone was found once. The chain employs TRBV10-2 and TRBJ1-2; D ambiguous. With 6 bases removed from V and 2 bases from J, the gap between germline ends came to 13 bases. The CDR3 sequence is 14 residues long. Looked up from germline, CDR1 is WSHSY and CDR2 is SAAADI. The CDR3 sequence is CASSPGFTNYGYTF. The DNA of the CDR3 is TGCGCCAGCAGCCCGGGATTCACCAACTATGGCTACACCTTC.

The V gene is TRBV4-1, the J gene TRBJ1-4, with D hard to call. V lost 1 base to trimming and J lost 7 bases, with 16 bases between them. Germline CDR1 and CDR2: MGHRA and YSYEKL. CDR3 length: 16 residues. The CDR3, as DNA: TGCGCCAGCAGCCAAGTCCGAGGGAGGTCGGGTGAAAAACTGTTTTTT. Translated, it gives CASSQVRGRSGEKLFF.

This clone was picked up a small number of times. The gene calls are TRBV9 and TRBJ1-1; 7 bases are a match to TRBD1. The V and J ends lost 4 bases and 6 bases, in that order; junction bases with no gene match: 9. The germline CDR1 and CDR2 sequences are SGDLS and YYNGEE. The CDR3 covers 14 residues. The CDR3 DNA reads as TGTGCCAGCAGCTCGACAGGGAAGGGCGCTGAAGCTTTCTTT. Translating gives CASSSTGKGAEAFF. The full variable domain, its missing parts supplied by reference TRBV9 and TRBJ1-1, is DSGVTQTPKHLITATGQRVTLRCSPRSGDLSVYWYQQSLDQGLQFLIQYYNGEERAKGNILERFSAQQFPDLHSELNLSSLELGDSALYFCASSSTGKGAEAFFGQGTRLTVV.

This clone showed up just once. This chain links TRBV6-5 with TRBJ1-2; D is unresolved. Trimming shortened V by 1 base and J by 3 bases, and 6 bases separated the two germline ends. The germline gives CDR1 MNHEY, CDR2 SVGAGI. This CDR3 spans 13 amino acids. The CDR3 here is CASSYLADYGYTF. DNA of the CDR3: TGTGCCAGCAGTTACTTGGCGGACTATGGCTACACCTTC.

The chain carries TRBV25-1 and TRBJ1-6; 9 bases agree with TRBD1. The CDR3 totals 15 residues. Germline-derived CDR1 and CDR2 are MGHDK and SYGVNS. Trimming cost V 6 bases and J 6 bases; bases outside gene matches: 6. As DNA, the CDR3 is TGTGCCAGCAGACCCCGGGGACAGGGTAATTCACCCCTCCACTTT. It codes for CASRPRGQGNSPLHF.

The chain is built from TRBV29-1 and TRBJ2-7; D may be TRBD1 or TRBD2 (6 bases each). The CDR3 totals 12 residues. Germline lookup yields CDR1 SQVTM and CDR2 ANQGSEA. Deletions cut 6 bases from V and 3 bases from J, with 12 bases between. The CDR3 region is CSVAGQHYEQYF. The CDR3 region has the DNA TGCAGCGTCGCGGGACAACACTACGAGCAGTACTTC.

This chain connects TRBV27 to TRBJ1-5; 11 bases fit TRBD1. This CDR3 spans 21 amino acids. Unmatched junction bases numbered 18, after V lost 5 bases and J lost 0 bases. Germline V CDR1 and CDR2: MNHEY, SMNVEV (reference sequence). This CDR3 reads CASSPKVFGTGGPYSNQPQHF. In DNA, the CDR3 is TGTGCCAGCAGTCCGAAGGTATTCGGGACAGGGGGTCCTTATAGCAATCAGCCCCAGCATTTT.

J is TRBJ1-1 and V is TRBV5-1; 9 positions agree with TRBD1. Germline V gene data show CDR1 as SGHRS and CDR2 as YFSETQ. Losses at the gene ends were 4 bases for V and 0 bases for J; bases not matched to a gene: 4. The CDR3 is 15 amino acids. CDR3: CASSTGQGLNTEAFF. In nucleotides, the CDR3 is TGCGCCAGCAGCACGGGACAGGGATTGAACACTGAAGCTTTCTTT.

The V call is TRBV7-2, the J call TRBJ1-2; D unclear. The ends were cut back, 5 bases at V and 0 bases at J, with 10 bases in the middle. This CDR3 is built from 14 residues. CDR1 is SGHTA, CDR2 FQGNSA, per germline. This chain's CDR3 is CASSPRGANYGYTF. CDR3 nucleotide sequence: TGTGCCAGCAGCCCCCGGGGAGCTAACTATGGCTACACCTTC.

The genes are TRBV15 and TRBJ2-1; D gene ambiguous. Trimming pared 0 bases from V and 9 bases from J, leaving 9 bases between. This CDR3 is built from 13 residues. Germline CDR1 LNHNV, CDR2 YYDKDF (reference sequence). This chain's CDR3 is CATSRDLDAEQFF. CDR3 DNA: TGTGCCACCAGCAGAGACCTAGACGCTGAGCAGTTCTTC.

CDR3 residues: CASSEFGPGGLNYGYTF. CDR3 nucleotide sequence: TGTGCCAGCAGTGAATTTGGGCCAGGGGGGCTAAACTATGGCTACACCTTC. The chain employs TRBV6-1 and TRBJ1-2; TRBD1 agrees at 7 bases. This CDR3 comprises 17 residues. CDR1 is MNHNS and CDR2 is SASEGT in the germline V gene. After removal of 2 bases from V and 2 bases from J, the junction contained 11 bases not matched to a gene.

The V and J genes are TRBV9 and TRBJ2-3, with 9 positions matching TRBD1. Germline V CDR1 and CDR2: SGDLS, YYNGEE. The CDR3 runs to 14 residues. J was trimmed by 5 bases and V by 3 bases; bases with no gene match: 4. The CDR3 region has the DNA TGTGCCAGCAGCGAACAGGGGGCAGGAGATACGCAGTATTTT. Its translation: CASSEQGAGDTQYF.

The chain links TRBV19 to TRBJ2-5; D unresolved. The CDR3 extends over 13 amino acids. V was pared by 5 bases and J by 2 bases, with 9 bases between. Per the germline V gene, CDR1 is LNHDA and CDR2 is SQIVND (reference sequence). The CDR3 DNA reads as TGTGCCAGTAGTCCGCGACATCAAGAGACCCAGTACTTC. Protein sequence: CASSPRHQETQYF.

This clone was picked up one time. The CDR3 bases are TGTGCCAGCAGCTTAAGCGAATTAGTGCAGTACTTC. This translates into CASSLSELVQYF. The rearrangement uses TRBV7-8 and TRBJ2-7; D uncertain. The germline gives CDR1 SGHVS, CDR2 FQNEAQ. Trimming took off 2 bases at V and 9 bases at J, with 11 bases between the two ends. This CDR3 has 12 amino acids.

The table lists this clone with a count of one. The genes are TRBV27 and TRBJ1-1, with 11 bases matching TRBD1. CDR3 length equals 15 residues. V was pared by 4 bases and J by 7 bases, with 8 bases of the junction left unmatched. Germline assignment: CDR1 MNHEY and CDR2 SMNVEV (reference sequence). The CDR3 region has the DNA TGTGCCAGCAGTTCCGGGACAGGGGGGACTCGTGAAGCTTTCTTT. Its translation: CASSSGTGGTREAFF.

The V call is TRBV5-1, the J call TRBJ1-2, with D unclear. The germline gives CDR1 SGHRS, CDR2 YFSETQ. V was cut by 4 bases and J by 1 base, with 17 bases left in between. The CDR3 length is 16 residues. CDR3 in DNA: TGCGCCAGCAGCCCGTACGGTCGCATCCTTAACTATGGCTACACCTTC. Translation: CASSPYGRILNYGYTF.

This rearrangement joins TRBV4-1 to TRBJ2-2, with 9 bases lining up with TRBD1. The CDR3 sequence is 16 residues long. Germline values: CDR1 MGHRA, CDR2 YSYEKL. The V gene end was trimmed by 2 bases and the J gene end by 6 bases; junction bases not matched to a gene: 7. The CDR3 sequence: CASSQRTGTGSGELFF. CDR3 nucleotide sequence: TGCGCCAGCAGCCAAAGAACCGGGACAGGGTCCGGGGAGCTGTTTTTT.

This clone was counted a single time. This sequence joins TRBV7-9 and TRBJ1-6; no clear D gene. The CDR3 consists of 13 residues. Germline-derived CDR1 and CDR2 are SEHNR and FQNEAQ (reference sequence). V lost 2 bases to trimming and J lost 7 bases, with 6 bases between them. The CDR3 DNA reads TGTGCCAGCAGCTTATTAGGGAATTCACCCCTCCACTTT. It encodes CASSLLGNSPLHF.

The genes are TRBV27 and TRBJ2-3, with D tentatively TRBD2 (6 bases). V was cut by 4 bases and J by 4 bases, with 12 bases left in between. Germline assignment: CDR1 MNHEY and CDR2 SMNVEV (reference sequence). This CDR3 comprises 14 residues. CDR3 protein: CASSWGDSADTQYF. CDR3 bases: TGTGCCAGCAGTTGGGGGGACTCTGCAGATACGCAGTATTTT.

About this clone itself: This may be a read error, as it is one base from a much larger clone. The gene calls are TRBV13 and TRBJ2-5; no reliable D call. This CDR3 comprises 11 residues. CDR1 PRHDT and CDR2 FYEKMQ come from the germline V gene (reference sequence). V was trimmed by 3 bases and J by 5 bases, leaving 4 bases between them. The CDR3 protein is CASSFWETQYF. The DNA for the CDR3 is TGTGCCAGCAGCTTTTGGGAGACCCAGTACTTC.